Below, 29 T cell receptor beta chains from the same sample are listed, as sequenced in a study of T cells after yellow fever vaccination. TCRdb reanalysed the 5' RACE reads using MiXCR and keeps one entry per CDR3 protein. In the table there are approximately 70,000 distinct CDR3 sequences, just over 6.5% of which are singletons. Sample: CD8+ T cells sorted from PBMCs, taken 45 days after the first yellow fever vaccination. The origin of the receptors is a young man who received the YFV17D yellow fever vaccine.

This clonotype was seen a handful of times. This chain uses TRBV11-2 with TRBJ2-5, with TRBD1 identical over 7 bases. Germline CDR1 is SGHAT and CDR2 is FQNNGV. The V and J ends lost 5 bases and 0 bases, in that order; junction bases with no gene match: 3. The CDR3 totals 14 residues. The CDR3 DNA follows: TGTGCCAGCAGCGGACAGGCGTACCAAGAGACCCAGTACTTC. This translates into CASSGQAYQETQYF.

The table lists this clonotype with many counts. The chain uses TRBV4-1 and TRBJ1-1; possibly TRBD1 for D (5 bases). V dropped 3 bases and J dropped 11 bases, with 16 bases sitting between them. The CDR3 contains 13 residues. Germline CDR1 and CDR2: MGHRA and YSYEKL. This CDR3 reads CASSQGGLTSAFF. The DNA of the CDR3 is TGCGCCAGCAGCCAGGGGGGACTAACCTCGGCTTTCTTT.

This clonotype was recorded at least ten times. This rearrangement joins TRBV20-1 to TRBJ2-5, with 9 bases lining up with TRBD1. This CDR3 contains 15 residues. Germline V lookup: CDR1 DFQATT, CDR2 SNEGSKA (reference sequence). After removal of 5 bases from V and 5 bases from J, the junction contained 12 bases not matched to a gene. CDR3 in amino acids: CSADGTGRSRETQYF. The CDR3 DNA reads TGCAGTGCTGACGGGACAGGGCGGTCCAGGGAGACCCAGTACTTC.

V usage is TRBV14 and J usage is TRBJ2-7; D not resolved. The length of the CDR3 is 12 residues. Germline loops: CDR1 SGHDN, CDR2 FVKESK. Trimming took 0 bases from V and 6 from J, leaving 6 bases between them. The chain's CDR3 is CASSQDWGEQYF. CDR3 DNA sequence: TGTGCCAGCAGCCAAGACTGGGGCGAGCAGTACTTC.

This clonotype occurred many times. This sequence joins TRBV20-1 and TRBJ2-7; 9 positions match TRBD1. V gave up 0 bases and J gave up 6 bases; unmatched junction bases: 3. Germline assignment: CDR1 DFQATT and CDR2 SNEGSKA (reference sequence). CDR3 length: 13 amino acids. This CDR3 reads CSAREGQGSEQYV. CDR3 DNA sequence: TGCAGTGCTAGAGAGGGACAGGGCAGCGAGCAGTACGTC.

This clonotype was detected ten times or more. The chain couples TRBV12-3 or TRBV12-4 to TRBJ1-2, with D perhaps TRBD1 (5 bases). Trimming stripped 8 bases from V and 3 bases from J, with 16 bases between. The CDR3 has 14 amino acids. In DNA form, the CDR3 reads TGTGCCAGCCGACAAAAATCGGGGGACTATGGCTACACCTTC. Its translation is CASRQKSGDYGYTF.

This clonotype was counted ten times or more. This sequence joins TRBV7-2 and TRBJ2-3, with 7 bases identical to TRBD1. This CDR3 spans 15 amino acids. Germline CDR1 reads SGHTA; CDR2 reads FQGNSA. With 5 bases clipped from V and 5 bases from J, the junction kept 10 bases outside the gene matches. This CDR3 reads CASSTGQTGLDTQYF. CDR3 in DNA: TGTGCCAGCAGCACAGGCCAGACAGGGTTAGATACGCAGTATTTT.

This clonotype was recorded a few times. This sequence joins TRBV6-5 and TRBJ1-6, with a weak D call TRBD1 (5 bases). CDR1 is MNHEY and CDR2 is SVGAGI in the germline V gene. CDR3 length equals 14 residues. Trimming pared 6 bases from V and 10 bases from J, leaving 16 bases between. CDR3 protein: CASRPGPSFSPLHF. The CDR3 region has the DNA TGTGCCAGCAGACCGGGACCGAGTTTCTCACCCCTCCACTTT.

V and J are TRBV29-1 and TRBJ2-5; maybe TRBD1 (6 bases). Trimming stripped 4 bases from V and 4 bases from J, with 13 bases between. Per germline, CDR1 SQVTM and CDR2 ANQGSEA. The CDR3 has 13 amino acids. CDR3 loop: CSVVRGSAETQYF. CDR3 sequence (DNA): TGCAGCGTTGTCAGGGGTTCTGCAGAGACCCAGTACTTC.

The J gene is TRBJ2-1, the V gene TRBV4-1, with D perhaps assigned TRBD1 or TRBD2 (5 bases each). Germline CDR1 and CDR2: MGHRA and YSYEKL. The CDR3 is 17 amino acids. Trimming took off 2 bases at V and 2 bases at J, with 16 bases between the two ends. The CDR3 spells CASSQKAPGATYNEQFF. In DNA form, the CDR3 reads TGCGCCAGCAGCCAAAAGGCCCCCGGGGCTACCTACAATGAGCAGTTCTTC.

This clonotype was found many times. The CDR3 loop reads CASSLGRYTEAFF. The DNA for the CDR3 is TGCGCCAGCAGCTTGGGACGGTACACTGAAGCTTTCTTT. The genes are TRBV5-1 and TRBJ1-1; D is unclear. The CDR3 extends over 13 amino acids. Germline CDR1 SGHRS, CDR2 YFSETQ. Trimming took off 0 bases at V and 3 bases at J, with 6 bases between the two ends.

The table lists this clonotype with many counts. J is TRBJ2-7 and V is TRBV5-1; weak D call: TRBD2 (6 bases). This CDR3 has 14 residues. Germline CDR1 and CDR2: SGHRS and YFSETQ. V was trimmed by 1 base and J by 2 bases, leaving 10 bases between them. As DNA, the CDR3 is TGCGCCAGCAGCTTGAATTGGGGGGCCTACGAGCAGTACTTC. Translating gives CASSLNWGAYEQYF.

This clonotype was seen many times. The chain links TRBV9 to TRBJ1-3; tentative D call: TRBD1 (6 bases). V was pared by 0 bases and J by 1 base, with 11 bases between. The CDR3 has 16 residues. Germline V lookup: CDR1 SGDLS, CDR2 YYNGEE. The CDR3 spells CASSVDIRGSGNTIYF. CDR3 DNA sequence: TGTGCCAGCAGCGTAGATATCAGGGGATCTGGAAACACCATATATTTT.

This clonotype occurred many times. The chain has TRBV5-1 and TRBJ2-3; no clear D gene. This CDR3 is built from 13 residues. In germline, CDR1 is SGHRS, CDR2 YFSETQ. The V end lost 4 bases, the J end lost 4 bases, and 10 bases lay between the germline ends. The CDR3 region is CASSGESADTQYF. The CDR3 bases are TGCGCCAGCAGCGGGGAAAGCGCAGATACGCAGTATTTT. The whole variable domain, remainder taken from reference TRBV5-1 and TRBJ2-3, is KAGVTQTPRYLIKTRGQQVTLSCSPISGHRSVSWYQQTPGQGLQFLFEYFSETQRNKGNFPGRFSGRQFSNSRSEMNVSTLELGDSALYLCASSGESADTQYFGPGTRLTVL.

This clonotype has a count of ten or more. The chain is built from TRBV4-3 and TRBJ2-2; 8 nucleotides line up with TRBD1. V lost 1 base to trimming and J lost 0 bases; unmatched junction nucleotides: 7. The V gene's germline CDR1 is LGHNA and CDR2 YSLEER. The CDR3 length is 18 residues. CDR3 bases: TGCGCCAGCAGCCAAGGGACAGGGCCCATCGCGAACACCGGGGAGCTGTTTTTT. As protein: CASSQGTGPIANTGELFF.

The CDR3 region has the DNA TGTGCCAGCAGTTTATTGGGGGGCGTTCGTACAGATACGCAGTATTTT. Translated: CASSLLGGVRTDTQYF. V gene TRBV28 combines with J gene TRBJ2-3; TRBD1 or TRBD2 may be the D gene (6 bases each). V lost 1 base to trimming and J lost 3 bases, with 14 bases between them. CDR1 MDHEN and CDR2 SYDVKM come from the germline V gene. There are 16 residues in the CDR3.

J is TRBJ1-1 and V is TRBV3-1; 9 nucleotides match TRBD1. In germline, CDR1 is LGHDT, CDR2 YNNKEL (reference sequence). The CDR3 runs to 15 residues. V lost 0 bases, J lost 5 bases, and 4 bases stayed unmatched. CDR3 DNA sequence: TGTGCCAGCAGCCAAGAACAGGGGGCATTGACTGAAGCTTTCTTT. Translating gives CASSQEQGALTEAFF. The full variable domain, in which reference TRBV3-1 and TRBJ1-1 provide the parts outside the CDR3, is DTAVSQTPKYLVTQMGNDKSIKCEQNLGHDTMYWYKQDSKKFLKIMFSYNNKELIINETVPNRFSPKSPDKAHLNLHINSLELGDSAVYFCASSQEQGALTEAFFGQGTRLTVV.

This clonotype was seen only a few times. The rearrangement joins TRBV7-9 to TRBJ2-7, with no clear D. Trimming left V 1 base short and J 6 bases short, with 7 bases between. From germline, CDR1 is SEHNR and CDR2 FQNEAQ (reference sequence). CDR3 length: 12 amino acids. DNA of the CDR3: TGTGCCAGCAGCTTAGATCTCGGCGAGCAGTACTTC. Its protein is CASSLDLGEQYF.

This clonotype was picked up many times. This chain connects TRBV7-3 to TRBJ2-1; tentative D call: TRBD2 (6 bases). Trimming left V 0 bases short and J 0 bases short, with 9 bases between. CDR3 length equals 16 residues. The germline gives CDR1 SGHTA, CDR2 FQGTGA. CDR3 sequence: CASSLTGGSSYNEQFF. The CDR3 DNA is TGTGCCAGCAGCTTAACCGGGGGAAGCTCCTACAATGAGCAGTTCTTC.

This clonotype has ten or more counts. The J gene is TRBJ2-5, the V gene TRBV29-1, with D perhaps TRBD2 (6 bases). Germline-derived CDR1 and CDR2 are SQVTM and ANQGSEA. The CDR3 runs 13 residues. V lost 4 bases and J lost 5, with 14 bases in between. The CDR3 region is CSVVGGRGETQYF. The CDR3 bases are TGCAGCGTTGTGGGGGGAAGAGGGGAGACCCAGTACTTC.

This sequence joins TRBV14 and TRBJ2-5; 9 nucleotides line up with TRBD2. This CDR3 spans 17 amino acids. Germline V lookup: CDR1 SGHDN, CDR2 FVKESK. J gave up 4 bases and V 1 base, and 10 bases lay outside the gene matches. The CDR3 nucleotides are TGTGCCAGCAGCCAAGGGGGGACTAGCACCGTTGGAGAGACCCAGTACTTC. This translates into CASSQGGTSTVGETQYF.

This clonotype was recorded many times. This chain connects TRBV29-1 to TRBJ2-5; TRBD1 agrees at 8 bases. CDR1 is SQVTM, CDR2 ANQGSEA, per germline. V was pared by 7 bases and J by 4 bases, with 5 bases of the junction left unmatched. The CDR3 contains 12 residues. The chain's CDR3 is CSGQGLGETQYF. The CDR3 bases are TGCAGCGGACAGGGGTTGGGAGAGACCCAGTACTTC. Looking up the rest from reference TRBV29-1 and TRBJ2-5 gives the full variable domain: SAVISQKPSRDICQRGTSLTIQCQVDSQVTMMFWYRQQPGQSLTLIATANQGSEATYESGFVIDKFPISRPNLTFSTLTVSNMSPEDSSIYLCSGQGLGETQYFGPGTRLLVL.

This clonotype was detected ten times or more. The gene calls are TRBV5-1 and TRBJ2-3; D is possibly TRBD1 (5 bases). The CDR3 extends over 14 amino acids. Trimming removed 0 bases at V and 4 bases at J, with 9 bases between. CDR1 is SGHRS, CDR2 YFSETQ, per germline. The CDR3 DNA is TGCGCCAGCAGCTTGGAACAGGTTCCAGATACGCAGTATTTT. This encodes CASSLEQVPDTQYF. The whole variable domain, remainder taken from reference TRBV5-1 and TRBJ2-3, is KAGVTQTPRYLIKTRGQQVTLSCSPISGHRSVSWYQQTPGQGLQFLFEYFSETQRNKGNFPGRFSGRQFSNSRSEMNVSTLELGDSALYLCASSLEQVPDTQYFGPGTRLTVL.

A note on this clonotype: Being one base from a much bigger clone, this may be a read error. CDR3 in DNA: TGTGCCAGCAGCGAACTAGAACAGGGTAGAGAGACCAAGTACTTC. As protein: CASSELEQGRETKYF. The chain joins TRBV12-3 or TRBV12-4 to TRBJ2-5, with a weak D call TRBD1 (6 bases). The CDR3 consists of 15 residues.

The chain has TRBV28 and TRBJ1-3, with D uncertain. Germline CDR1 is MDHEN and CDR2 is SYDVKM. V was shortened by 6 bases and J by 0 bases, with 12 bases between the two germline ends. The CDR3 sequence is 15 residues long. Written as DNA, the CDR3 is TGTGCCAGCAGCTCCGGGCGCCGCTCTGGAAACACCATATATTTT. As protein: CASSSGRRSGNTIYF.

This clonotype was seen a handful of times. For the CDR3, the DNA is TGTGCCAGCAGCTCTGTCTGGGAGCAGTTCTTC. It encodes CASSSVWEQFF. The rearrangement uses TRBV5-4 and TRBJ2-1; D uncertain. The CDR3 spans 11 residues. The germline V gene encodes CDR1 SGHNT and CDR2 YYREEE (reference sequence). Trimming removed 3 bases from V and 10 bases from J, with 8 bases in between.

This clonotype has at least ten counts. V usage is TRBV21-1 and J usage is TRBJ2-1; TRBD2 was called by the table and not checked on the DNA. TRBV21-1 is a pseudogene. The length of the CDR3 is 14 residues. CDR3 region: CASLLRGGYNEQFF. The CDR3 bases are TGTGCCAGCCTACTACGGGGGGGGTACAATGAGCAGTTCTTC.

The chain has TRBV13 and TRBJ2-6; unclear D gene. CDR1 PRHDT and CDR2 FYEKMQ come from the germline V gene (reference sequence). Trimming shortened V by 5 bases and J by 0 bases, and 11 bases separated the two germline ends. The CDR3 is 16 amino acids. CDR3 sequence: CASSPLRPSGANVLTF. CDR3 sequence (DNA): TGTGCCAGCAGCCCCTTAAGACCCTCTGGGGCCAACGTCCTGACTTTC.

There are many counts of this clonotype. V and J are TRBV4-1 and TRBJ2-5; D possibly corresponds to TRBD2 (5 bases). CDR3 length: 15 residues. Trimming cost V 1 base and J 2 bases, with 11 bases left between them. CDR1 is MGHRA and CDR2 is YSYEKL in the germline V gene. In DNA form, the CDR3 reads TGCGCCAGCAGCCAAGTGACCCGGGGTCAAGAGACCCAGTACTTC. Amino acids: CASSQVTRGQETQYF.